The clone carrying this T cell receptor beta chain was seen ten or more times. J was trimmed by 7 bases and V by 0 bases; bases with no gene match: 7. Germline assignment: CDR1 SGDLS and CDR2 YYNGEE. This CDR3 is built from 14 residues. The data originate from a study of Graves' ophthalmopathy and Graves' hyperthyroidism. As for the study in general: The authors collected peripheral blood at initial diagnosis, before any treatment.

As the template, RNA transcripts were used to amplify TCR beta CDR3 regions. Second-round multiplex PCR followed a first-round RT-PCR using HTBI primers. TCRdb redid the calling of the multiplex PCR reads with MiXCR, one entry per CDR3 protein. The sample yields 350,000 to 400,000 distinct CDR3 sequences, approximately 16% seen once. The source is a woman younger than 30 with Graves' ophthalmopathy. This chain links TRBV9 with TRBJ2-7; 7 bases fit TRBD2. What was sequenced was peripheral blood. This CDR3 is CASSVGLSGGEQYF. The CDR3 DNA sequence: TGTGCCAGCAGCGTAGGCCTCTCCGGGGGGGAGCAGTACTTC. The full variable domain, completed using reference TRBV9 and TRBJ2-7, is DSGVTQTPKHLITATGQRVTLRCSPRSGDLSVYWYQQSLDQGLQFLIQYYNGEERAKGNILERFSAQQFPDLHSELNLSSLELGDSALYFCASSVGLSGGEQYFGPGTRLTVT.